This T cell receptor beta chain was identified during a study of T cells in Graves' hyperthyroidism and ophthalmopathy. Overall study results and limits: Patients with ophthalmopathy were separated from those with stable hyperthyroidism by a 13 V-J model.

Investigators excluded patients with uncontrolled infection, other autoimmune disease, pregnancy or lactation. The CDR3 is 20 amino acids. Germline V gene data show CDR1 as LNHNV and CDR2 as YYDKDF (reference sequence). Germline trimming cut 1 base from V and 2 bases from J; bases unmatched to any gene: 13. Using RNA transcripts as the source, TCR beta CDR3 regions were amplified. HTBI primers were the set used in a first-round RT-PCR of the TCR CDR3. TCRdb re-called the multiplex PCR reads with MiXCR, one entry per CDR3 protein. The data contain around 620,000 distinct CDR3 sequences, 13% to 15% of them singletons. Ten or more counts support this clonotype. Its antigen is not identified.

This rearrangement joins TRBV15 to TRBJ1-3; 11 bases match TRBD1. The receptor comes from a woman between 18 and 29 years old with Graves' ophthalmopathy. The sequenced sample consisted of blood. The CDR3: CATSRASLRTGGLTGNTIYF. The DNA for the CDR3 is TGTGCCACCAGCAGAGCCTCTCTACGGACAGGGGGCTTGACTGGAAACACCATATATTTT. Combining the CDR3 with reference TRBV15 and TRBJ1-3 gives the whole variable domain DAMVIQNPRYQVTQFGKPVTLSCSQTLNHNVMYWYQQKSSQAPKLLFHYYDKDFNNEADTPDNFQSRRPNTSFCFLDIRSPGLGDTAMYLCATSRASLRTGGLTGNTIYFGEGSWLTVV.